The 10 T cell receptor beta chains given below trace back to one sample, sequenced in a study of T cells in Graves' hyperthyroidism and ophthalmopathy. TCR beta CDR3 region amplification was performed from RNA transcripts. The primer set for the first-round RT-PCR of the TCR CDR3 was HTBI. TCRdb recomputed calls from the multiplex PCR reads with MiXCR, one row per CDR3 protein. The data show 250,000 to 300,000 distinct CDR3 sequences, roughly 13% seen once. Sequences were obtained from blood. The receptors here all came from a woman in her 40s with Graves' hyperthyroidism.

This clonotype was detected ten times or more. A junction end diverges from the germline sequence, so it may reflect a read error. The chain combines TRBV7-9 with TRBJ2-3; D ambiguous. The CDR3 is made up of 16 amino acids. CDR1 and CDR2 (germline): SEHNR, FQNEAQ (reference sequence). CDR3 DNA: TGCGCCAGCAGCTTAGAAAAGGCACGGACCACAGATACGCAGTATTTT. It specifies CASSLEKARTTDTQYF. The whole variable domain, remainder taken from reference TRBV7-9 and TRBJ2-3, is DTGVSQNPRHKITKRGQNVTFRCDPISEHNRLYWYRQTLGQGPEFLTYFQNEAQLEKSRLLSDRFSAERPKGSFSTLEIQRTEQGDSAMYLCASSLEKARTTDTQYFGPGTRLTVL.

This clonotype was seen many times. The rearrangement uses TRBV27 and TRBJ2-7; 10 nucleotides agree with TRBD2. The length of the CDR3 is 14 residues. Per the germline V gene, CDR1 is MNHEY and CDR2 is SMNVEV (reference sequence). Losses at the gene ends were 5 bases for V and 3 bases for J; bases not matched to a gene: 4. This CDR3 reads CASSQIAGGYEQYF. Written as DNA, the CDR3 is TGTGCCAGCAGTCAAATAGCGGGAGGCTACGAGCAGTACTTC.

Ten or more counts support this clonotype. The chain is built from TRBV6-1 and TRBJ2-1, with D maybe TRBD1 (5 bases). With 5 bases removed from V and 3 bases from J, the gap between germline ends came to 11 bases. CDR1 is MNHNS and CDR2 is SASEGT in the germline V gene. The CDR3 consists of 14 residues. CDR3 region: CASSPGLNYNEQFF. For the CDR3, the DNA is TGTGCCAGCAGTCCAGGGCTGAACTACAATGAGCAGTTCTTC.

As concerns this clonotype: A much larger clone lies one base from this, so it may be a read error. V gene TRBV2 combines with J gene TRBJ2-7; a weak D match, TRBD2 (5 bases). The germline V gene has CDR1 SNHLY and CDR2 FYNNEI. V dropped 3 bases and J dropped 7 bases, with 22 bases sitting between them. CDR3 length equals 16 residues. CDR3 in amino acids: CASSDGGLTFTIEQYF. CDR3 bases: TGTGCCAGCAGTGACGGCGGACTTACCTTTACAATTGAGCAGTACTTC.

This clonotype showed up many times. CDR3 nucleotides: TGCGCCAGCAGCTCCACAGGTCTAGATACGCAGTATTTT. It codes for CASSSTGLDTQYF. The chain is built from TRBV4-1 and TRBJ2-3; D is possibly TRBD1 (5 bases). The CDR3 has 13 amino acids. Germline CDR1 and CDR2: MGHRA and YSYEKL. V shed 5 bases and J shed 5 bases, with 11 bases lying between them.

This clonotype appeared many times. The chain has TRBV7-2 and TRBJ2-7, with a tentative D call TRBD2 (6 bases). The CDR3 is made up of 13 amino acids. Germline V gene lookup returns CDR1 SGHTA and CDR2 FQGNSA. V lost 11 bases and J lost 1, with 15 bases in between. CDR3 sequence reads: CASALARSYEQYF. CDR3 bases: TGTGCCTCAGCTCTAGCGCGTTCCTACGAGCAGTACTTC.

Only a few counts were recorded for this clonotype. The J gene is TRBJ2-5, the V gene TRBV4-1; tentatively, D is TRBD2 (7 bases). The CDR3 totals 16 residues. The germline V gene encodes CDR1 MGHRA and CDR2 YSYEKL. The V end was cut by 4 bases, the J end by 3 bases, with 18 bases between. The CDR3 DNA follows: TGCGCCAGCAGCCTCACCGGGCGGGGGCTGAAAGAGACCCAGTACTTC. Translation gives CASSLTGRGLKETQYF.

The table lists this clonotype with many counts. J is TRBJ2-1 and V is TRBV3-1, with unresolved D. Germline assignment: CDR1 LGHDT and CDR2 YNNKEL (reference sequence). V was pared by 1 base and J by 8 bases, with 12 bases between. This CDR3 is built from 14 residues. The CDR3 loop is CASSQGVRSHEQFF. CDR3 coding DNA: TGTGCCAGCAGCCAAGGCGTCAGGTCCCATGAGCAGTTCTTC.

There are many counts of this clonotype. The chain couples TRBV24-1 to TRBJ2-1; no clear D gene. CDR1 is KGHDR, CDR2 SFDVKD, per germline. The CDR3 has 13 residues. Trimming took 3 bases from V and 8 from J, leaving 10 bases between them. CDR3 sequence reads: CATSDPGYYEQFF. As DNA, the CDR3 is TGTGCCACCAGTGATCCCGGATACTATGAGCAGTTCTTC.

This clonotype was recorded a few times. The V and J genes are TRBV2 and TRBJ2-7, with a possible D match to TRBD2 (6 bases). Trimming stripped 4 bases from V and 4 bases from J, with 14 bases between. From germline, CDR1 is SNHLY and CDR2 FYNNEI. CDR3 length: 14 residues. CDR3 nucleotide sequence: TGTGCCAGCAGTGGGGGGACTCCTACGTACGAGCAGTACTTC. It translates to CASSGGTPTYEQYF.